This T cell receptor (beta chain) was recovered during a study of blood T cell repertoires in COVID-19. Study context: The United States, Italy and Spain supplied acute and convalescent COVID-19 samples. PBMCs, B-cell-depleted T cells, or T cells provided the cDNA or gDNA that made up the material.

Assay used: immunoSEQ multiplex PCR; TCRdb lists only in-frame clones, some missing. Among 200,000 to 300,000 clones listed, roughly 88% were seen once. The trim removed 6 bases at V and 7 bases at J, leaving 9 bases unmatched. Germline V CDR1 and CDR2: MGHDK, SYGVNS. The CDR3 is 15 amino acids. This chain links TRBV25-1 with TRBJ1-6; 7 bases agree with TRBD1. Material for sequencing was peripheral blood. This sequence originates from an older man with acute or convalescent COVID-19. In DNA form, the CDR3 reads TGTGCCAGCAGACAATCAGGGGGGCCCAATTCACCCCTCCACTTT. It encodes CASRQSGGPNSPLHF.